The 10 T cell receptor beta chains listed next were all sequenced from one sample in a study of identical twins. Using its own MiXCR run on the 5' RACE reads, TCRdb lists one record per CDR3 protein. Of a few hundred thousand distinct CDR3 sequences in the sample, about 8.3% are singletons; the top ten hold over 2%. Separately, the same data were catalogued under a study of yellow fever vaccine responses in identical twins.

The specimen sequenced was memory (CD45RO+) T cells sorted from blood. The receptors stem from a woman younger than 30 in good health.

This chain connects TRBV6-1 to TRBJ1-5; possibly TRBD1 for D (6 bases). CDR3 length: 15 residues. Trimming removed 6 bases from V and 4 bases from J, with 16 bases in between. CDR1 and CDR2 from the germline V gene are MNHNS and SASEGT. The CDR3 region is CASRPNRVVNQPQHF. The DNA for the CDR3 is TGTGCCAGCAGACCTAACAGGGTAGTAAATCAGCCCCAGCATTTT.

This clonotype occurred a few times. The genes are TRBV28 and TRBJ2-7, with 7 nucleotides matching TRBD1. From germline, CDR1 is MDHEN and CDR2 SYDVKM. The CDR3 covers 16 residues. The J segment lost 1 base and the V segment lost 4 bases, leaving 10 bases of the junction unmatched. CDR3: CASSSPGQPSSYEQYV. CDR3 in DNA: TGTGCCAGCAGTTCCCCGGGACAGCCCTCTTCCTACGAGCAGTACGTC.

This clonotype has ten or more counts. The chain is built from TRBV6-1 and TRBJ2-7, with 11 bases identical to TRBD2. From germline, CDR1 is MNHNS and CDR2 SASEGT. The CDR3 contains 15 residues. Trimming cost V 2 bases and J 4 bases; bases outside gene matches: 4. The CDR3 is CASSESLAGGYEQYV. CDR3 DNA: TGTGCCAGCAGTGAATCTCTAGCGGGGGGATACGAGCAGTACGTC.

CDR3 nucleotide sequence: TGTGCCAGCAGTAGAAACAGGGACTCCTATAATTCACCCCTCCACTTT. Translation gives CASSRNRDSYNSPLHF. The chain uses TRBV6-1 and TRBJ1-6; TRBD1 might be the D (6 bases). Trimming took off 5 bases at V and 0 bases at J, with 11 bases between the two ends. CDR1 and CDR2 from the germline V gene are MNHNS and SASEGT. This CDR3 contains 16 residues.

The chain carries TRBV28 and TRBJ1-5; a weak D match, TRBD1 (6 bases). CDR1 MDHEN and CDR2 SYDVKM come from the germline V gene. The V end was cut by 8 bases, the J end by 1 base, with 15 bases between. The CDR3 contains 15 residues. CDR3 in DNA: TGTGCCAGCCAAAGCCCCCAGGGGAGCAATCAGCCCCAGCATTTT. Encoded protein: CASQSPQGSNQPQHF.

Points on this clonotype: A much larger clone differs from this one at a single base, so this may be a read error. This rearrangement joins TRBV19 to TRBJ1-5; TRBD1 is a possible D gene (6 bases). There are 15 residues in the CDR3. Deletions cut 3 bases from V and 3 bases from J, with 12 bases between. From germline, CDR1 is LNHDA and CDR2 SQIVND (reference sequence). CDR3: CASSMAGVVNQPQHF. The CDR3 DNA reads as TGTGCCAGTAGTATGGCAGGGGTGGTCAATCAGCCCCAGCATTTT.

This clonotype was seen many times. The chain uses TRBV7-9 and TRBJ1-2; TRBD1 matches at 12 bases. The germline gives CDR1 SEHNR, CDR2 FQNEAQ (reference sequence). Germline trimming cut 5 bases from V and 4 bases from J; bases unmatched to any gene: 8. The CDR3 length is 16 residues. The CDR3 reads CASSPGGQGAFYGYTF. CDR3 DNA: TGTGCCAGCAGCCCAGGGGGACAGGGGGCTTTCTATGGCTACACCTTC.

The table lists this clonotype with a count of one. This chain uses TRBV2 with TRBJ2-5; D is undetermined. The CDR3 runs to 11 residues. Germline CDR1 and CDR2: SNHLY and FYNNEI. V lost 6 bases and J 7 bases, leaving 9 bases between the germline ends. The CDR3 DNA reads TGTGCCAGCAGCCGAGACGGGACCCAGTACTTC. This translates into CASSRDGTQYF. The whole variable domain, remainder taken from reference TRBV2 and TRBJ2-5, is EPEVTQTPSHQVTQMGQEVILRCVPISNHLYFYWYRQILGQKVEFLVSFYNNEISEKSEIFDDQFSVERPDGSNFTLKIRSTKLEDSAMYFCASSRDGTQYFGPGTRLLVL.

In nucleotides, the CDR3 is TGTGCCAGCAGTGAAGCCGATTATACGCAGTATTTT. This encodes CASSEADYTQYF. The rearrangement uses TRBV2 and TRBJ2-3; unclear D gene. V was clipped by 0 bases and J by 7 bases, with 5 bases between them. This CDR3 contains 12 residues. Germline values: CDR1 SNHLY, CDR2 FYNNEI. The variable domain in full, with the rest retrieved from reference TRBV2 and TRBJ2-3, is EPEVTQTPSHQVTQMGQEVILRCVPISNHLYFYWYRQILGQKVEFLVSFYNNEISEKSEIFDDQFSVERPDGSNFTLKIRSTKLEDSAMYFCASSEADYTQYFGPGTRLTVL.

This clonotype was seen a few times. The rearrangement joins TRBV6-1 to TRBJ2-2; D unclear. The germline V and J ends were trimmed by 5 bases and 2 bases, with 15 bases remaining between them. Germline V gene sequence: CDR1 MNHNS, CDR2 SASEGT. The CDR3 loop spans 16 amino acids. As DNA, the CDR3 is TGTGCCAGCAGTCCGTCTCGTCAGGTTAACACCGGGGAGCTGTTTTTT. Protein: CASSPSRQVNTGELFF.